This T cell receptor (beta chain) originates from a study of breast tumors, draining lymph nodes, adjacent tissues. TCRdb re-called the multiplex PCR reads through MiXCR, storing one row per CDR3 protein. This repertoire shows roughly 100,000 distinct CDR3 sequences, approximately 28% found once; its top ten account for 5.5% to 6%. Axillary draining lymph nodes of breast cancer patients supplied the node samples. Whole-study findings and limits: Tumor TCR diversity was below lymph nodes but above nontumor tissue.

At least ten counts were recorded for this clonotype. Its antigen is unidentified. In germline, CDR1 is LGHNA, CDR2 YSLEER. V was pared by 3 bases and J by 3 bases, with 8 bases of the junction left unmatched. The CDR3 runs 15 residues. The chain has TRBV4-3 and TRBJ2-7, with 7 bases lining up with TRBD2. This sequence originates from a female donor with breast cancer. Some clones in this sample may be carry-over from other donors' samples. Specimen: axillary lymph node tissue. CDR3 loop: CASSQATGGSYEQYF. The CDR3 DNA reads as TGCGCCAGCAGCCAGGCTACCGGCGGGAGCTACGAGCAGTACTTC.